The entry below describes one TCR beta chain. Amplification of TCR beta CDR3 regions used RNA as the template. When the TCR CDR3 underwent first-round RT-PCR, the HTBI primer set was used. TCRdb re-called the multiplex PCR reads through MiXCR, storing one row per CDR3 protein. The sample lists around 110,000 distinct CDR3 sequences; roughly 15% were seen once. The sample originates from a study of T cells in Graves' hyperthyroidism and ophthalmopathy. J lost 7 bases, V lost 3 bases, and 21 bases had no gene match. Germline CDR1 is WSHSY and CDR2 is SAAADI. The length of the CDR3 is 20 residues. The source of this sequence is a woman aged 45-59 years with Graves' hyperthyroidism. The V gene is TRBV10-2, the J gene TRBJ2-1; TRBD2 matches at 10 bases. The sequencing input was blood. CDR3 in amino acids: CASSETWASGSAEWKNEQFF. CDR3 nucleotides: TGCGCCAGCAGTGAAACCTGGGCTAGCGGGAGTGCCGAGTGGAAGAATGAGCAGTTCTTC.